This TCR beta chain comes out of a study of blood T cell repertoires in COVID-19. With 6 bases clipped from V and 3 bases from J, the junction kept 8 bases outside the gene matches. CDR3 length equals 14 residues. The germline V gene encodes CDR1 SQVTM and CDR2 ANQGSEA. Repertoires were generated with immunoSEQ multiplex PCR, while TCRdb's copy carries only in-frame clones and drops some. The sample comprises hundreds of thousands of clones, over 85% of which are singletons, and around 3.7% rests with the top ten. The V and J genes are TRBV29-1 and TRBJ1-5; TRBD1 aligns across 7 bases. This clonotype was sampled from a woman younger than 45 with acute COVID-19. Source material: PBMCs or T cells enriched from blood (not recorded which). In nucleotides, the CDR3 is TGCAGCGTCGTGACAGGGATCCCCAATCAGCCCCAGCATTTT. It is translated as CSVVTGIPNQPQHF.